The TCR beta chain described here comes from a study of blood T cell repertoires in COVID-19. Study-wide context: The United States, Italy and Spain provided the acute and convalescent COVID-19 samples. PBMCs, B-cell-depleted T cells, or T cells were the source of the cDNA or gDNA that made up the material.

In the study's own analysis: It was from reference gene primer amplification that nucleated cell counts were estimated. Data came from immunoSEQ multiplex PCR; TCRdb stores just in-frame clones and leaves some out. V, J and clone size were drawn from that table, and D and trimming were deduced from the DNA. The data show about 74,000 clones, 80% to 90% seen once. The CDR3 consists of 14 residues. Germline values: CDR1 LGHNA, CDR2 YSLEER. V lost 0 bases and J lost 5, with 10 bases in between. The rearrangement joins TRBV4-3 to TRBJ1-1; tentatively, D is TRBD1 (5 bases). Sequenced input: peripheral blood. The sequence derives from a woman aged 80 or older with active or convalescent COVID-19. Here the CDR3 reads CASSQDRVSTEAFF. In nucleotides, the CDR3 is TGCGCCAGCAGCCAAGACAGGGTGAGTACTGAAGCTTTCTTT.